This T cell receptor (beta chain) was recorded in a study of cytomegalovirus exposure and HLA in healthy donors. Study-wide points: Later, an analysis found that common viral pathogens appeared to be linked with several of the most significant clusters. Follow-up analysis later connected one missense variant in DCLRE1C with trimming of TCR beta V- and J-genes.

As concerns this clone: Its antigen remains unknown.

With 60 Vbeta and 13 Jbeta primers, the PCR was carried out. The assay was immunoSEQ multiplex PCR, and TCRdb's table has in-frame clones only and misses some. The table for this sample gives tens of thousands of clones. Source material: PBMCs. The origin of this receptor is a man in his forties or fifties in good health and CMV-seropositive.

Written as DNA, the CDR3 is TGTGCCAGCTCACCAAACTCCCCCCTCGGGGTTCTCTACGAGCAGTACTTC. Protein: CASSPNSPLGVLYEQYF. The V and J genes are TRBV18 and TRBJ2-7, with TRBD2 as a possible D gene (5 bases). The CDR3 is made up of 17 amino acids. Germline CDR1 is KGHSH and CDR2 is LQKENI. The V and J ends lost 2 bases and 3 bases respectively, with 20 bases between them.